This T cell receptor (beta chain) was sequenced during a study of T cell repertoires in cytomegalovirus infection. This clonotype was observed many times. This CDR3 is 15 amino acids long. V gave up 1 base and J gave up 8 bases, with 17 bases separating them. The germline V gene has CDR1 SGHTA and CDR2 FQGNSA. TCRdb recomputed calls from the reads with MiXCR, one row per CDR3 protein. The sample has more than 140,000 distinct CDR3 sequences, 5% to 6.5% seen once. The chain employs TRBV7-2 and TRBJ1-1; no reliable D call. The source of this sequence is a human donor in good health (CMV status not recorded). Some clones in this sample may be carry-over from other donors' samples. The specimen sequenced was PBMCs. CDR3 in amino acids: CASSLGLTVIAEAFF. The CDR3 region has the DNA TGTGCCAGCAGCTTAGGTTTAACAGTCATTGCAGAAGCTTTCTTT.